The 14 T cell receptor beta chains below come from one sample, sequenced in a study of shared clonotypes between healthy human individuals (dated by TCRdb to 2018 to 2020). Library preparation employed the immunoSEQ multiplex PCR assay. As stored in TCRdb, this immuneACCESS dataset retains in-frame rearrangements with V and J assigned. A fraction of the clones does not appear; measured against another copy, unresolved V genes explain less than half of the discrepancy, and the remainder lacks a known reason. The sample has approximately 2,300,000 clones on record, less than 95% of them singletons. The ten largest clones add up to more than 0.35% of the sample. The specimen sequenced was naive CD4+ T cells from PBMCs. Explained via the paper, the cell subset or site label denotes: CD45RA+ positively selected. Source of these receptors: a man younger than 35 in good health. Some clones in this sample may be carry-over from other donors' samples.

V and J are TRBV9 and TRBJ2-5; 8 bases line up with TRBD1. The trim removed 3 bases at V and 0 bases at J, leaving 1 base unmatched. From germline, CDR1 is SGDLS and CDR2 YYNGEE. The CDR3 has 14 amino acids. The CDR3 coding sequence is TGTGCCAGCAGCGGGACAGGGAACCAAGAGACCCAGTACTTC. Translation: CASSGTGNQETQYF.

The chain uses TRBV6-5 and TRBJ2-3; D gene unclear. Germline V lookup: CDR1 MNHEY, CDR2 SVGAGI. The CDR3 is made up of 13 amino acids. The V end was cut by 3 bases, the J end by 4 bases, with 8 bases between. The CDR3 nucleotides read TGTGCCAGCAGTTATAGGCCCCCAGATACGCAGTATTTT. This codes for CASSYRPPDTQYF.

The V and J genes are TRBV20-1 and TRBJ1-1, with D unresolved. Trimming took 3 bases from V and 5 from J, leaving 7 bases between them. This CDR3 region has 11 residues. Germline V lookup: CDR1 DFQATT, CDR2 SNEGSKA (reference sequence). Written as DNA, the CDR3 is TGCAGTGCTAGTAAGGTAACTGAAGCTTTCTTT. Translating gives CSASKVTEAFF.

The J gene is TRBJ1-2, the V gene TRBV10-3, with a tentative D call TRBD1 (5 bases). The CDR3 consists of 13 residues. V lost 6 bases and J 2 bases, leaving 10 bases between the germline ends. The germline V gene has CDR1 ENHRY and CDR2 SYGVKD. CDR3 nucleotide sequence: TGTGCCATCAGATCAGGGCCCAACTATGGCTACACCTTC. This translates into CAIRSGPNYGYTF.

The chain joins TRBV9 to TRBJ2-4, with D uncertain. The CDR3 sequence is 14 residues long. Germline values: CDR1 SGDLS, CDR2 YYNGEE. V lost 0 bases, J lost 3 bases, and 7 bases lay in between. The CDR3 loop reads CASSVGGDKNIQYF. The CDR3 nucleotides are TGTGCCAGCAGCGTAGGCGGTGACAAAAACATTCAGTACTTC.

The J gene is TRBJ2-7, the V gene TRBV7-9; the match to TRBD2 covers 14 bases. This CDR3 spans 18 amino acids. Trimming cost V 3 bases and J 6 bases; bases outside gene matches: 13. Germline lookup yields CDR1 SEHNR and CDR2 FQNEAQ (reference sequence). The CDR3 loop reads CASSFTTSGRASSAEQYF. The CDR3 nucleotides are TGTGCCAGCAGCTTTACGACTAGCGGGAGGGCAAGTAGTGCCGAGCAGTACTTC. The full variable domain, completed using reference TRBV7-9 and TRBJ2-7, is DTGVSQNPRHKITKRGQNVTFRCDPISEHNRLYWYRQTLGQGPEFLTYFQNEAQLEKSRLLSDRFSAERPKGSFSTLEIQRTEQGDSAMYLCASSFTTSGRASSAEQYFGPGTRLTVT.

In this sample, this clone turned up once. Other DNA sequences in this specimen translate into the identical CDR3. The chain couples TRBV9 to TRBJ2-3, with D tentatively TRBD2 (6 bases). The CDR3 spans 14 residues. Trimming left V 0 bases short and J 4 bases short, with 9 bases between. CDR1 is SGDLS and CDR2 is YYNGEE in the germline V gene. CDR3: CASSVVGSSDTQYF. In DNA, the CDR3 is TGTGCCAGCAGCGTAGTCGGGAGCTCAGATACGCAGTATTTT. The full variable domain, in which reference TRBV9 and TRBJ2-3 provide the parts outside the CDR3, is DSGVTQTPKHLITATGQRVTLRCSPRSGDLSVYWYQQSLDQGLQFLIQYYNGEERAKGNILERFSAQQFPDLHSELNLSSLELGDSALYFCASSVVGSSDTQYFGPGTRLTVL.

The V gene is TRBV21-1, the J gene TRBJ2-1; the table's D call TRBD2 went unverified against the DNA. TRBV21-1 is designated a pseudogene. The CDR3 runs to 15 residues. CDR3 nucleotide sequence: TGTGCCAGCAGTGTAGCGGGAGCCTCCTACAATGAGCAGTTCTTC. It translates to CASSVAGASYNEQFF.

In the case of this clone: One end of the junction is discordant with germline, which a read error may explain. The chain recombines TRBV5-1 with TRBJ2-5; no firm D call. Germline V gene data show CDR1 as SGHRS and CDR2 as YFSETQ. This CDR3 spans 14 amino acids. The CDR3 region is CASSLGTSQEAQYF. Written as DNA, the CDR3 is TGCGCCAGCAGCTTGGGGACGTCTCAAGAGGCCCAGTACTTC.

In regard to this clone: Additional DNA sequences in this sample encode the identical CDR3. This chain uses TRBV11-3 with TRBJ2-7, with 8 bases that match TRBD2. The CDR3 totals 13 residues. Germline values: CDR1 SGHNT, CDR2 YENEEA. V shed 5 bases and J 2 bases; nucleotides not matched to a gene: 2. CDR3 DNA: TGTGCCAGCAGCGCGGGACTAGCCTACGAGCAGTACTTC. It translates to CASSAGLAYEQYF.

The rearrangement links TRBV10-1 to TRBJ1-3; D might be TRBD1 (5 bases). The CDR3 loop spans 15 amino acids. V lost 3 bases to trimming and J lost 0 bases, with 9 bases between them. The germline CDR1 and CDR2 sequences are WNHNN and SYGVQD (reference sequence). The CDR3 DNA sequence: TGCGCCAGCAGTGATGGCGGGGCCTCTGGAAACACCATATATTTT. Amino acids: CASSDGGASGNTIYF.

This chain joins TRBV7-2 and TRBJ2-5; D is undetermined. Per germline, CDR1 SGHTA and CDR2 FQGNSA. The V end lost 2 bases, the J end lost 0 bases, and 7 bases lay between the germline ends. The CDR3 length is 14 residues. CDR3 sequence (DNA): TGTGCCAGCAGCTTACGTAGGGACCAAGAGACCCAGTACTTC. Amino acids: CASSLRRDQETQYF.

The chain employs TRBV4-2 and TRBJ2-7; D gene ambiguous. The ends were cut back, 4 bases at V and 3 bases at J, with 10 bases in the middle. The germline V gene has CDR1 LGHNA and CDR2 YNFKEQ. CDR3 length equals 13 residues. The CDR3 loop is CASSPRSNYEQYF. The CDR3 DNA reads as TGTGCCAGCAGCCCCCGCTCCAACTACGAGCAGTACTTC.

Written as DNA, the CDR3 is TGTGCCTGGACTGGAGTCGGGGAGACCCAGTACTTC. This codes for CAWTGVGETQYF. V usage is TRBV30 and J usage is TRBJ2-5; unclear D gene. The CDR3 runs 12 residues. Trimming took off 4 bases at V and 5 bases at J, with 11 bases between the two ends. Germline V lookup: CDR1 GTSNPN, CDR2 SVGIG (reference sequence).